This T cell receptor beta chain was captured in a study of cytomegalovirus exposure and HLA in healthy donors. Study results and caveats: Among the most significant clusters, several appeared linked to common viral pathogens in a later analysis. Researchers left out some V segments, among them TRBV6-2 and TRBV6-3, as indistinguishable. The study assumed roughly uniform donor sequencing depth for presence/absence analyses.

The germline CDR1 and CDR2 sequences are DFQATT and SNEGSKA (reference sequence). V lost 4 bases and J lost 6, with 4 bases in between. This CDR3 spans 10 amino acids. Notes on this clone: The antigen is not known.

PCR employed 60 Vbeta and 13 Jbeta primers. Method: immunoSEQ multiplex PCR; TCRdb's copy keeps in-frame clones and lacks some. The sample records 85,000 to 100,000 clones, around 74% being singletons. Donors likely had unrecorded immune exposures despite being nominally healthy when sampled. This chain connects TRBV20-1 to TRBJ2-1; D is undetermined. The receptor comes from a man in his forties or fifties in good health and CMV-seropositive. Sequenced input: PBMCs. CDR3 in amino acids: CSATLNEQFF. The CDR3 DNA is TGCAGTGCTACCCTCAATGAGCAGTTCTTC.